The clone carrying this TCR beta chain was counted between two and nine times. The antigen is not known. V lost 4 bases, J lost 6 bases, and 12 bases lay in between. CDR3 length: 13 residues. The V gene's germline CDR1 is SGDLS and CDR2 YYNGEE. MiXCR, run by TCRdb on the RT-PCR reads, gives a single entry per CDR3 protein. Of about 170,000 distinct CDR3 sequences listed, approximately 12% are singletons. The data originate from a study of response to subunit inactivated influenza vaccine. General study findings and limits: The authors offered the suggestion that each seasonal influenza vaccination recruits few new T cells.

These data were also reused for a study on T cells expressing NK-cell markers. That work contributes: In generating TCR beta cDNA, 5'RACE template switching with UMIs was used. Five or six donors showed dominant NKG2C+ clonotypes comprising about 1.0-7.5% of their CD8+ T cells.

The sequence derives from a man in his fifties who received an inactivated influenza vaccine. The chain uses TRBV9 and TRBJ2-3; tentative D call: TRBD2 (5 bases). The sequences come from CD8+ T cells sorted from PBMCs, collected 11 to 12 days after vaccination. The CDR3 region has the DNA TGTGCCAGCAGCCCCAGCGGTATGGATACGCAGTATTTT. Translated, it gives CASSPSGMDTQYF. The full variable domain, rest sourced from reference TRBV9 and TRBJ2-3, is DSGVTQTPKHLITATGQRVTLRCSPRSGDLSVYWYQQSLDQGLQFLIQYYNGEERAKGNILERFSAQQFPDLHSELNLSSLELGDSALYFCASSPSGMDTQYFGPGTRLTVL.